A selection of T cell receptor beta chains follows, all from one sample in a study of neoadjuvant anti-PD-1 for oral cavity cancer. Using immunoSEQ multiplex PCR, the repertoire was profiled, and TCRdb retains in-frame clones only, with some absent. The table records approximately 17,000 clones, 55% to 75% of them present only once. The input for sequencing was PBMCs, taken before nivolumab (anti-PD-1) treatment. These receptors were obtained from a person aged 35 to 85 with oral cavity squamous cell carcinoma. CDR3s include the opening cysteine and the closing phenylalanine or tryptophan. The D gene is left open where the match is weak. Part of the rows lack a size; the others show once, few, many or a class for expanded clones.

TRBV6-1	-	TRBD1	TRBJ2-5	CASRVSGGRQETQYF	TGTGCCAGCAGAGTATCAGGGGGTCGGCAAGAGACCCAGTACTTC
TRBV6-5	-	-	TRBJ1-1	CASMDANTEAFF	TGTGCCAGCATGGACGCGAACACTGAAGCTTTCTTT
TRBV6-5	-	-	TRBJ1-2	CASSYSHRGGYGYTF	TGTGCCAGCAGTTACTCTCATCGGGGGGGCTATGGCTACACCTTC
TRBV7-7	-	-	TRBJ2-3	CASSLGGEGDTQYF	TGTGCTAGCAGCTTAGGTGGAGAGGGGGACACGCAGTATTTT
TRBV5-6	few	TRBD2	TRBJ2-6	CASSRPGGANVLTF	TGTGCCAGCAGCCGTCCGGGAGGAGCCAACGTCCTGACTTTC
TRBV11-3	few	-	TRBJ1-1	CASSKGREAFF	TGTGCCAGCAGCAAGGGAAGAGAAGCTTTCTTT
TRBV7-9	few	TRBD1	TRBJ1-5	CASSLSATGDAQPQHF	TGTGCCAGCAGCTTATCCGCGACAGGGGACGCTCAGCCCCAGCATTTT
TRBV6-5	-	-	TRBJ1-1	CASSYHAGGAEAFF	TGTGCCAGCAGTTACCACGCCGGGGGTGCTGAAGCTTTCTTT
TRBV10-2	once	TRBD2	TRBJ2-1	CASGREFYNEQFF	TGCGCTTCCGGGCGGGAGTTCTACAATGAGCAGTTCTTC
TRBV5-1	few	-	TRBJ1-1	CASSLGGGAMWAFF	TGCGCCAGCAGCTTGGGTGGAGGGGCGATGTGGGCTTTCTTT
TRBV7-9	few	-	TRBJ1-1	CASKWGLNTEAFF	TGTGCCAGCAAGTGGGGATTGAACACTGAAGCTTTCTTT
TRBV6-1	-	TRBD1	TRBJ2-7	CASSEIGDRGLSEQYF	TGTGCCAGCAGTGAAATAGGGGACAGGGGCCTTAGCGAGCAGTACTTC
TRBV15	-	TRBD2	TRBJ2-3	CATSGGLAGGGHTDTQYF	TGTGCCACCAGCGGAGGACTAGCGGGAGGTGGGCACACAGATACGCAGTATTTT
TRBV19	few	-	TRBJ1-2	CASKMASSNYGYTF	TGTGCCAGTAAAATGGCCAGCTCTAACTATGGCTACACCTTC
TRBV5-1	-	TRBD1	TRBJ2-2	CASSLGQGSPGELFF	TGCGCCAGCAGCTTGGGACAGGGGTCGCCCGGGGAGCTGTTTTTT
TRBV5-1	-	TRBD2	TRBJ2-1	CASSSIAGWDNEQFF	TGCGCCAGCAGCTCAATAGCGGGATGGGACAATGAGCAGTTCTTC
TRBV11-2	few	TRBD2	TRBJ2-1	CASSLGRKIAGRSYNEQFF	TGTGCCAGCAGCTTAGGGCGAAAAATAGCGGGACGCTCCTACAATGAGCAGTTCTTC
TRBV7-8	-	-	TRBJ1-5	CASSGRASNQPQHF	TGTGCCAGCAGCGGTCGGGCAAGCAATCAGCCCCAGCATTTT
TRBV30	once	-	TRBJ1-1	CAWTLDKGGRSEAFF	TGTGCCTGGACCCTTGACAAGGGAGGTAGGTCTGAAGCTTTCTTT
TRBV5-1	-	-	TRBJ2-1	CASSFRSSDGYNEQFF	TGCGCCAGCAGCTTTAGGTCTAGCGACGGCTACAATGAGCAGTTCTTC
TRBV30	-	TRBD1	TRBJ1-1	CASHRGRVAFF	TGTGCCTCCCACAGGGGAAGGGTAGCTTTCTTT
TRBV7-2	-	TRBD2	TRBJ2-7	CASSSGLAGNSYEQYF	TGTGCCAGCAGTTCGGGACTAGCGGGAAACTCCTACGAGCAGTACTTC
TRBV6-1	-	TRBD1	TRBJ1-4	CASSGGGTATNEKLFF	TGTGCCAGCAGTGGAGGGGGGACAGCAACTAATGAAAAACTGTTTTTT
TRBV29-1	-	-	TRBJ1-2	CSVDKGNLANYGYTF	TGCAGCGTTGATAAGGGTAACTTGGCTAACTATGGCTACACCTTC
TRBV21-1	few	-	TRBJ1-1	CASSKVRGGQGTSRTEAFF	TGTGCCAGCAGCAAAGTTCGAGGGGGACAGGGGACCAGTAGGACTGAAGCTTTCTTT
TRBV27	few	-	TRBJ2-1	CASSFIRGSSYNEQFF	TGTGCCAGCAGTTTCATTCGGGGGAGCTCCTACAATGAGCAGTTCTTC
TRBV2	-	TRBD1	TRBJ1-1	CASSEADRGSTEAFF	TGTGCCAGCAGTGAGGCCGACAGGGGGTCTACTGAAGCTTTCTTT
TRBV5-1	-	TRBD2	TRBJ2-1	CASSWGTSGKAHNEQFF	TGCGCCAGCAGCTGGGGGACTAGCGGGAAGGCACACAATGAGCAGTTCTTC
TRBV30	-	-	TRBJ2-1	CAWIPGDSYNEQFF	TGTGCCTGGATCCCAGGAGACTCCTACAATGAGCAGTTCTTC
TRBV7-9	-	-	TRBJ2-3	CASSFGTSTDTQYF	TGTGCCAGCAGCTTCGGAACTAGCACAGATACGCAGTATTTT
TRBV5-1	once	-	TRBJ2-5	CASSGPSQETQYF	TGCGCCAGCAGCGGCCCCAGTCAAGAGACCCAGTACTTC
TRBV30	-	-	TRBJ2-1	CAWSRTAVGNEQFF	TGTGCCTGGAGTCGGACGGCCGTAGGCAATGAGCAGTTCTTC
TRBV6-5	-	-	TRBJ1-5	CASSAQGTNQPQHF	TGTGCCAGCAGTGCCCAGGGGACTAATCAGCCCCAGCATTTT
TRBV5-1	few	-	TRBJ1-1	CASSLAGGNTEAFF	TGCGCCAGCAGCTTGGCCGGGGGGAACACTGAAGCTTTCTTT
TRBV27	-	TRBD1	TRBJ1-1	CASSLSRGQAREAFF	TGTGCCAGCAGTTTATCGCGGGGACAGGCTCGGGAAGCTTTCTTT
TRBV19	once	TRBD1	TRBJ2-3	CASSKSGTGPDTQYF	TGTGCCAGTAGTAAGTCCGGGACAGGGCCAGATACGCAGTATTTT
TRBV25-1	-	TRBD2	TRBJ2-7	CASSATWTSGTPYEQYF	TGTGCCAGCAGTGCTACATGGACTAGCGGGACACCCTACGAGCAGTACTTC
TRBV19	few	-	TRBJ1-1	CASLPYPSWGTEAFF	TGTGCCAGTCTCCCTTACCCGTCCTGGGGCACTGAAGCTTTCTTT
TRBV5-6	-	-	TRBJ2-7	CASSLGRVGEQYF	TGTGCCAGCAGCTTGGGGAGGGTGGGGGAGCAGTACTTC
TRBV10-3	-	TRBD1	TRBJ1-2	CAITATGDNYGYTF	TGTGCCATCACCGCGACAGGGGATAACTATGGCTACACCTTC
TRBV6-1	-	TRBD2	TRBJ2-7	CASRLAASYEQYF	TGTGCCAGCAGGCTAGCGGCCTCCTACGAGCAGTACTTC
TRBV5-1	-	TRBD2	TRBJ2-3	CASYGTSGTDTQYF	TGCGCCAGCTACGGGACTAGCGGCACAGATACGCAGTATTTT
TRBV5-6	-	TRBD1	TRBJ1-4	CASSPDRGSTNEKLFF	TGTGCCAGCAGCCCAGACAGGGGGTCAACTAATGAAAAACTGTTTTTT
TRBV2	-	TRBD1	TRBJ1-2	CASSVTGLDGYTF	TGTGCCAGCAGCGTGACAGGGTTGGATGGCTACACCTTC
TRBV6-5	-	TRBD2	TRBJ2-2	CASVPAGGHTGELFF	TGTGCCAGCGTACCCGCGGGAGGGCACACCGGGGAGCTGTTTTTT
TRBV30	-	-	TRBJ2-7	CAWGSTYYEQYF	TGTGCCTGGGGGAGTACCTACTACGAGCAGTACTTC
TRBV28	few	-	TRBJ1-3	CASTQLGGGSGSGNTIYF	TGTGCCAGCACCCAGCTAGGGGGGGGTTCTGGGTCTGGAAACACCATATATTTT
TRBV5-5	-	TRBD1	TRBJ1-5	CASSSAPTGDQPQHF	TGTGCCAGCAGCTCCGCGCCGACAGGGGACCAGCCCCAGCATTTT
TRBV7-8	few	-	TRBJ2-7	CASSQHYEQYF	TGTGCCAGCAGCCAACACTACGAGCAGTACTTC
TRBV6-1	-	TRBD2	TRBJ2-7	CASRGGGANSYEQYF	TGTGCCAGCAGGGGGGGAGGGGCCAACTCCTACGAGCAGTACTTC
TRBV27	few	-	TRBJ1-3	CASSLTTGPGNTIYF	TGTGCCAGCAGCCTTACAACCGGCCCTGGAAACACCATATATTTT
TRBV19	-	TRBD1	TRBJ1-1	CASSNRGGGTEAFF	TGTGCCAGTTCGAACAGGGGTGGAGGCACTGAAGCTTTCTTT
TRBV9	-	TRBD1	TRBJ2-7	CASSVLGTGVDEQYF	TGTGCCAGCAGCGTACTCGGGACAGGGGTCGACGAGCAGTACTTC
TRBV6-6	once	TRBD2	TRBJ2-3	CASKGGSGADTQYF	TGTGCCAGCAAGGGCGGGAGTGGGGCAGATACGCAGTATTTT
TRBV5-1	-	-	TRBJ1-1	CATKPSDGSLNTEAFF	TGCGCCACTAAACCGAGCGACGGCTCCTTGAACACTGAAGCTTTCTTT
TRBV30	-	TRBD2	TRBJ2-3	CAWNTGGRGDTQYF	TGTGCCTGGAATACGGGAGGGCGAGGAGATACGCAGTATTTT
TRBV30	-	-	TRBJ1-1	CAWSVGGITEAFF	TGTGCCTGGAGTGTTGGAGGGATCACTGAAGCTTTCTTT
TRBV2	-	-	TRBJ1-5	CASSERGNQPQHF	TGTGCCAGCAGTGAAAGGGGCAATCAGCCCCAGCATTTT
TRBV6-6	-	-	TRBJ1-2	CASSPQAGLYGYTF	TGTGCCAGCAGCCCACAGGCTGGACTTTATGGCTACACCTTC
TRBV28	few	-	TRBJ1-2	CASSPTGQGQYGYTF	TGTGCCAGCAGTCCTACCGGCCAGGGTCAATATGGCTACACCTTC